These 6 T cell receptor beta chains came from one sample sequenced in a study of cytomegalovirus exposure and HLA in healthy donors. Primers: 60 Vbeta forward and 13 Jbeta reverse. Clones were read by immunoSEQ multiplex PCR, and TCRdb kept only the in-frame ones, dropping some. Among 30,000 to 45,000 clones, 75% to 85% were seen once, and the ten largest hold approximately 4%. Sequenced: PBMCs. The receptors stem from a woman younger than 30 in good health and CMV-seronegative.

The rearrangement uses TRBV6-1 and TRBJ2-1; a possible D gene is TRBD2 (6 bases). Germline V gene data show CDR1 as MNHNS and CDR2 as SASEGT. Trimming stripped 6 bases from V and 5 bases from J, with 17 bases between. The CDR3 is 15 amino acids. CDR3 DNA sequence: TGTGCCAGCAGAGTCTCCATCGGGACTCACAATGAGCAGTTCTTC. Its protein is CASRVSIGTHNEQFF.

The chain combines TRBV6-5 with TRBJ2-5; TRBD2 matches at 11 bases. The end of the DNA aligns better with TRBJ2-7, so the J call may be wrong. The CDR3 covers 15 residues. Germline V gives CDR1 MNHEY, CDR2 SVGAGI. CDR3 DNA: TGTGCCAGCAGTTATAGCGGGGGGGCTCGAAACGAGCAGTACTTC. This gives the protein CASSYSGGARNEQYF.

The CDR3 DNA sequence: TGTGCCATCAGTGCTCGAGTACAGGGGAGTCGGGGCTACACCTTC. As protein: CAISARVQGSRGYTF. J is TRBJ1-2 and V is TRBV10-3; the match to TRBD1 covers 7 bases. J was trimmed by 8 bases and V by 4 bases; bases with no gene match: 13. The germline gives CDR1 ENHRY, CDR2 SYGVKD. The CDR3 consists of 15 residues.

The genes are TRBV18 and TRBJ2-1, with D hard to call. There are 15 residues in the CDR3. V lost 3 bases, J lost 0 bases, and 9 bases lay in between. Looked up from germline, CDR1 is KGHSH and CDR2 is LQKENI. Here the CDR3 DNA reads TGTGCCAGCTCACCCTTGGCCAGCTCCTACAATGAGCAGTTCTTC. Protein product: CASSPLASSYNEQFF. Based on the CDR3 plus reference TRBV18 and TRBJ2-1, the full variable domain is NAGVMQNPRHLVRRRGQEARLRCSPMKGHSHVYWYRQLPEEGLKFMVYLQKENIIDESGMPKERFSAEFPKEGPSILRIQQVVRGDSAAYFCASSPLASSYNEQFFGPGTRLTVL.

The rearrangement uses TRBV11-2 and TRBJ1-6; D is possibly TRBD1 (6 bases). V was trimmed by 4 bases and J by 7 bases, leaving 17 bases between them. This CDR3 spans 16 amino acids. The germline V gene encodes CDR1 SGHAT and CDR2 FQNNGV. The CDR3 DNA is TGTGCCAGCAGCTCCCTGGCACAGGGTCGGAATTCACCCCTCCACTTT. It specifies CASSSLAQGRNSPLHF.

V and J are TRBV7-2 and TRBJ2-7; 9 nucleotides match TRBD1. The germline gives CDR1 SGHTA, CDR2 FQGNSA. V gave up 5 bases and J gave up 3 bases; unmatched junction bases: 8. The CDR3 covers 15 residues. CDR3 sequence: CASSADRGEIYEQYF. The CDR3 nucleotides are TGTGCCAGCAGCGCCGACAGGGGGGAGATCTACGAGCAGTACTTC.